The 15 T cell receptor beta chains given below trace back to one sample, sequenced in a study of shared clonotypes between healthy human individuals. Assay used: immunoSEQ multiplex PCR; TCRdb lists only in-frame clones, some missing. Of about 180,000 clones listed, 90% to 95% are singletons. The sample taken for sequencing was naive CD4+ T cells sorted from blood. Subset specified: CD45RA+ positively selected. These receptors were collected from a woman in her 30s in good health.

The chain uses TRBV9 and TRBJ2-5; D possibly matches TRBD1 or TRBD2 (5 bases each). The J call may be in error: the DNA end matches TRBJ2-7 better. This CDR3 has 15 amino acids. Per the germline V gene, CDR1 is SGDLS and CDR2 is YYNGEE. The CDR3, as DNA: TGTGCCAGCAGCCCAGGGTGGGGGAGACCACTCGAGCAGTACTTC. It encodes CASSPGWGRPLEQYF.

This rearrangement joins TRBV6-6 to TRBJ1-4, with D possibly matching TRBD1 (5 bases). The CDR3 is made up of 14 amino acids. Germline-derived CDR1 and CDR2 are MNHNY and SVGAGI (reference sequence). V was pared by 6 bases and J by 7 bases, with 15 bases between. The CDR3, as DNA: TGTGCCAGCAGCCAGGGACTCCCAAGTGAAAAACTGTTTTTT. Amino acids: CASSQGLPSEKLFF.

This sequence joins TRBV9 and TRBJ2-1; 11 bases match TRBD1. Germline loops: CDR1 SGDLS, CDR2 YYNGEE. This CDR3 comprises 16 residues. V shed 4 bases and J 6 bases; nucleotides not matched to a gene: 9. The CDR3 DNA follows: TGTGCCAGCAGCACCAGAGGACAGGGGGCCCTCAATGAGCAGTTCTTC. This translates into CASSTRGQGALNEQFF.

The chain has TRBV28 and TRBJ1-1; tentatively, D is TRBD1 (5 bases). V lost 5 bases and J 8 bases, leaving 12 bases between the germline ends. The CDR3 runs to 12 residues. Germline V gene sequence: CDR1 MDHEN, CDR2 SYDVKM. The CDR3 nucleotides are TGTGCCAGCAGTCCAGCCGGGGGAGAAGCTTTCTTT. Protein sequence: CASSPAGGEAFF.

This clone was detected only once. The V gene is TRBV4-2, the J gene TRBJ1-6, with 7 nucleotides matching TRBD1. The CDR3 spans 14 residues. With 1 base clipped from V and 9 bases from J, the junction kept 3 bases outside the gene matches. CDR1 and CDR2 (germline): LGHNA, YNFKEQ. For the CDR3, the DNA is TGTGCCAGCAGCCAAGGGACAGGTTCTTCACCCCTCCACTTT. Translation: CASSQGTGSSPLHF.

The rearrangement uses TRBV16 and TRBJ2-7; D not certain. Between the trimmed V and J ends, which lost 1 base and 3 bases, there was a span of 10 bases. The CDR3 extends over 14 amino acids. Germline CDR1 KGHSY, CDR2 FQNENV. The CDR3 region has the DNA TGTGCCAGCAGCCAATTAGACAAGCACTACGAGCAGTACTTC. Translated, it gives CASSQLDKHYEQYF.

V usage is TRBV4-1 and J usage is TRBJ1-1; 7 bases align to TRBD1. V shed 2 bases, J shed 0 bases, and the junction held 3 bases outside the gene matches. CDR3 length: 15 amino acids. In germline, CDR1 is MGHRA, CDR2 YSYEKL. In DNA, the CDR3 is TGCGCCAGCAGCCAAAGGGGGCAAATGAACACTGAAGCTTTCTTT. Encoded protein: CASSQRGQMNTEAFF.

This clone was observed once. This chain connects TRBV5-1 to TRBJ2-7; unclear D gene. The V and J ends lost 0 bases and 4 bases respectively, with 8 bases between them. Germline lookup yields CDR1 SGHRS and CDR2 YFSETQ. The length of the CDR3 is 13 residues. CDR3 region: CASSLDGDYEQYF. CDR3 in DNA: TGCGCCAGCAGCTTGGACGGAGATTACGAGCAGTACTTC. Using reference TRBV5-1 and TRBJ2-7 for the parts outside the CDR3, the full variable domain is KAGVTQTPRYLIKTRGQQVTLSCSPISGHRSVSWYQQTPGQGLQFLFEYFSETQRNKGNFPGRFSGRQFSNSRSEMNVSTLELGDSALYLCASSLDGDYEQYFGPGTRLTVT.

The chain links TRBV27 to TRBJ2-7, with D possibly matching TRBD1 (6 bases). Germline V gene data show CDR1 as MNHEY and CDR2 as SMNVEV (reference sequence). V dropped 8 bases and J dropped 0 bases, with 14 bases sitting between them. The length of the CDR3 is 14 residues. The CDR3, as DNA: TGTGCCAGCCAACCGTACAGGGACTCCTACGAGCAGTACTTC. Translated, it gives CASQPYRDSYEQYF.

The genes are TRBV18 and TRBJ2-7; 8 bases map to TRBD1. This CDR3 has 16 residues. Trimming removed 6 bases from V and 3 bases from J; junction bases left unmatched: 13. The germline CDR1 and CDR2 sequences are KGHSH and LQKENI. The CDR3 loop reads CASSPAGTGNFYEQYF. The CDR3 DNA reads TGTGCCAGCTCCCCAGCCGGGACAGGTAACTTCTACGAGCAGTACTTC. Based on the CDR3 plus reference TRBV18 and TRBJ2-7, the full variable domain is NAGVMQNPRHLVRRRGQEARLRCSPMKGHSHVYWYRQLPEEGLKFMVYLQKENIIDESGMPKERFSAEFPKEGPSILRIQQVVRGDSAAYFCASSPAGTGNFYEQYFGPGTRLTVT.

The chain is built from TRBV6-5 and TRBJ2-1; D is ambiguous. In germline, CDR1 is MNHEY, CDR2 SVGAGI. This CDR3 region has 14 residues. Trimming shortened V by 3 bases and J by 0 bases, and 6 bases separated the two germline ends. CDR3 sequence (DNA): TGTGCCAGCAGTTATGATTTCTCCTACAATGAGCAGTTCTTC. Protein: CASSYDFSYNEQFF.

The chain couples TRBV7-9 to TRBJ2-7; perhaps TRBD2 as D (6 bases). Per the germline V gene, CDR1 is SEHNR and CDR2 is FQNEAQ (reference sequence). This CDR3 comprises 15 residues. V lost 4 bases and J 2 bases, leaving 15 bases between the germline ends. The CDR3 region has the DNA TGTGCCAGCAGCTCCTGGGCGGGAAGTGCCTACGAGCAGTACTTC. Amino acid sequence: CASSSWAGSAYEQYF.

The chain's CDR3 is CASRTSGSTDTQYF. DNA for the CDR3: TGTGCCAGCAGGACTAGCGGGAGCACAGATACGCAGTATTTT. The J gene is TRBJ2-3, the V gene TRBV6-6; 10 nucleotides line up with TRBD2. The CDR3 is made up of 14 amino acids. Germline CDR1 MNHNY, CDR2 SVGAGI (reference sequence). Trimming took 6 bases from V and 0 from J; bases not matched to a gene: 0.

The CDR3 DNA sequence: TGTGCCATCAGTGGGCAGGGCTACGAGCAGTACTTC. It specifies CAISGQGYEQYF. This chain connects TRBV10-3 to TRBJ2-5, with D possibly being TRBD1 (5 bases). The DNA matches TRBJ2-7 better at its end, which makes the J call doubtful. Germline V gene lookup returns CDR1 ENHRY and CDR2 SYGVKD. The CDR3 has 12 residues.

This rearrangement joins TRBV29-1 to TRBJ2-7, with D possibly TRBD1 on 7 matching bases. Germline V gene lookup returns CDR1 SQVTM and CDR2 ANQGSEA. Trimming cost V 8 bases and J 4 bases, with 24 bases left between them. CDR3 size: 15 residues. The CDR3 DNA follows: TGCAGCCTCTTCAAGGGGGCGGGAAGGCTTTACGAGCAGTACTTC. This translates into CSLFKGAGRLYEQYF.